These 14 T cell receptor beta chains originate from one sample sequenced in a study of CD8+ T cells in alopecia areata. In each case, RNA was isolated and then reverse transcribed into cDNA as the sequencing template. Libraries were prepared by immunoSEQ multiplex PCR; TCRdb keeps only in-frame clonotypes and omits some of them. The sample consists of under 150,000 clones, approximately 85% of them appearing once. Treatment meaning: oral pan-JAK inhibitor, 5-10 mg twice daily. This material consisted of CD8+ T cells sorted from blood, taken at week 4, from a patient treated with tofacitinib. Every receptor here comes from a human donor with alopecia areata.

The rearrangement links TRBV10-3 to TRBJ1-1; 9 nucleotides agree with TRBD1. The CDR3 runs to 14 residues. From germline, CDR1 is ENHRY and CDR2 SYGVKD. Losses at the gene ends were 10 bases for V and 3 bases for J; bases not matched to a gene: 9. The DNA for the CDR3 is TGTGCCACGAAACGGACAGGGGAGGACACTGAAGCTTTCTTT. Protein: CATKRTGEDTEAFF.

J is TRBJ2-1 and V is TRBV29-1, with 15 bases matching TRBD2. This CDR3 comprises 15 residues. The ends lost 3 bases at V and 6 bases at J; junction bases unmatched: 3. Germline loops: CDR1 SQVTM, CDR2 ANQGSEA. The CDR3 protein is CSVDGLAGGPNEQFF. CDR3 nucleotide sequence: TGCAGCGTTGATGGACTAGCGGGGGGGCCCAATGAGCAGTTCTTC.

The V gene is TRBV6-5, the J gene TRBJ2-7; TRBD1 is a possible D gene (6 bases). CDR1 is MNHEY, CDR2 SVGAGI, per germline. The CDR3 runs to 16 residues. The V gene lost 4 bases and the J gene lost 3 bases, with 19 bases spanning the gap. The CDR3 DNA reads TGTGCCAGCAGTTCCCCTACAGGGAAGTTTTACTACGAGCAGTACTTC. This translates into CASSSPTGKFYYEQYF.

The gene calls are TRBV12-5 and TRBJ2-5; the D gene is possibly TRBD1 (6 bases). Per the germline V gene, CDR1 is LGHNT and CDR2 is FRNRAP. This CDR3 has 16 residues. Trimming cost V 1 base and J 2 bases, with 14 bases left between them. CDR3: CASGLDGDTVQETQYF. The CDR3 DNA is TGTGCTAGTGGTTTGGACGGGGACACAGTACAAGAGACCCAGTACTTC.

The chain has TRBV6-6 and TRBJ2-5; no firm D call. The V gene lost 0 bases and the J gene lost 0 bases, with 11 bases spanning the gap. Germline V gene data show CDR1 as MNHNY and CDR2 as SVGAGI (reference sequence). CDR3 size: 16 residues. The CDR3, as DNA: TGTGCCAGCAGTTACTCGTCAACCCGGGACCAAGAGACCCAGTACTTC. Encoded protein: CASSYSSTRDQETQYF.

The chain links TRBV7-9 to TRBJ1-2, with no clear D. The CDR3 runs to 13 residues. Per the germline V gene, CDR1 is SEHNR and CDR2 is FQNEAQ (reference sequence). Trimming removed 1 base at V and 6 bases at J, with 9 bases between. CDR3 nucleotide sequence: TGTGCCAGCAGCTTAGTTAGGGCGAATGGCTACACCTTC. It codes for CASSLVRANGYTF.

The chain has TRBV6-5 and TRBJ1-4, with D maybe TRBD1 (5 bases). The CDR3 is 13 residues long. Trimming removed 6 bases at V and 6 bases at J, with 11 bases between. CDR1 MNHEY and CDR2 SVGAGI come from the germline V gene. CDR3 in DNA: TGTGCCAGCAGCGCATCGGGACATGAAAAACTGTTTTTT. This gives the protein CASSASGHEKLFF.

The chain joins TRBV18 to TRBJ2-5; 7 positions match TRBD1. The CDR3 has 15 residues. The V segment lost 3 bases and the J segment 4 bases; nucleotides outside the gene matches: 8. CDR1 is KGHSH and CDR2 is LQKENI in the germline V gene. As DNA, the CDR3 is TGTGCCAGCTCACCCGACAGGGAAGGCATAGAGACCCAGTACTTC. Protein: CASSPDREGIETQYF.

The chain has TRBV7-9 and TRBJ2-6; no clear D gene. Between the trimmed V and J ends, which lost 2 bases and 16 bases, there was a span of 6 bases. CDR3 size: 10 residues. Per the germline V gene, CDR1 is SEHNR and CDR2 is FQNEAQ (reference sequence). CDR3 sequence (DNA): TGTGCCAGCAGCTTAATTGGGCTGACTTTC. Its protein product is CASSLIGLTF.

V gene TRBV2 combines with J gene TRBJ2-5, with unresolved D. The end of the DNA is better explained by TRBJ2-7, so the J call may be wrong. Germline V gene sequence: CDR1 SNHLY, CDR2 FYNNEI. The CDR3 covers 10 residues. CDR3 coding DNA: TGTGCCAGCTGGAGCAACGAGCAGTACTTC. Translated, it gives CASWSNEQYF.

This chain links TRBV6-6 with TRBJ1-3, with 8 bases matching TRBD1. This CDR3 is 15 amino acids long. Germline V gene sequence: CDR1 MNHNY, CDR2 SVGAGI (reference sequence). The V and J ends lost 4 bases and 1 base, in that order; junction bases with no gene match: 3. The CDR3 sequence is CASSLRQGSGNTIYF. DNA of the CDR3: TGTGCCAGCAGTTTGAGACAGGGGTCTGGAAACACCATATATTTT.

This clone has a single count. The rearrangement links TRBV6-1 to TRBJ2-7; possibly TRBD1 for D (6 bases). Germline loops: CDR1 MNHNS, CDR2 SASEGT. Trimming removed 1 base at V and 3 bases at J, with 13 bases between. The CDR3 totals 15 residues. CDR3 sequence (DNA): TGTGCCAGCAGTGAAGGACAGGATATCCTCTACGAGCAGTACTTC. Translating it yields CASSEGQDILYEQYF.

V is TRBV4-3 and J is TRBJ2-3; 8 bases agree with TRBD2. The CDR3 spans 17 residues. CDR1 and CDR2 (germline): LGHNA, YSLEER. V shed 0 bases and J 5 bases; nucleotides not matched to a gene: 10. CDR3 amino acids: CASSQDWGLDTLDTQYF. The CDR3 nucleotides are TGCGCCAGCAGCCAAGATTGGGGACTAGATACTTTAGATACGCAGTATTTT.

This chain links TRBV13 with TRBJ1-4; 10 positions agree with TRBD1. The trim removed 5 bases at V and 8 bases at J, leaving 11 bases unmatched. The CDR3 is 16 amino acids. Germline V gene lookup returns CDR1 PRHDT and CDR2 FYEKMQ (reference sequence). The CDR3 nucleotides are TGTGCCAGCAGCCCCTCGACCGGGACAGGGGCCGAAAAACTGTTTTTT. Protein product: CASSPSTGTGAEKLFF.